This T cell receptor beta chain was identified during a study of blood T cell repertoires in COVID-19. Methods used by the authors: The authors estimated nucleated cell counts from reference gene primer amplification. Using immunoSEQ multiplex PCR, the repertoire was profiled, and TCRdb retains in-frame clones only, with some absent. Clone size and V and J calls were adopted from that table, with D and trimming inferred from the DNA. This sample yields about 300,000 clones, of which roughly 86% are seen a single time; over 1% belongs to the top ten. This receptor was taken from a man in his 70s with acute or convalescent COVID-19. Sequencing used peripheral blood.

Here the CDR3 DNA reads TGCGCCAGCATTCCCGTCGGACTAGGAATGGGCATAGGTGAGCAGTTCTTC. Amino acids: CASIPVGLGMGIGEQFF. This rearrangement joins TRBV5-1 to TRBJ2-1; 7 nucleotides align to TRBD2. The CDR3 has 17 residues. V shed 6 bases and J 9 bases; nucleotides not matched to a gene: 21. Germline loops: CDR1 SGHRS, CDR2 YFSETQ.